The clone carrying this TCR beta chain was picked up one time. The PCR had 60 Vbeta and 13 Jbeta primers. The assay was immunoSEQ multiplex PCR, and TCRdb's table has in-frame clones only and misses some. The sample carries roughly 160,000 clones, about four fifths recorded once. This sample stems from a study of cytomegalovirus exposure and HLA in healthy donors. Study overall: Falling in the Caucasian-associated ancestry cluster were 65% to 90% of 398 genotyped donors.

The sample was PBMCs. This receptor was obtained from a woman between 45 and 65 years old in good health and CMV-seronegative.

The CDR3 region has the DNA TGTGCCAGCAGTCTCACAGGGGGCCCGCAGGAGACCCAGTACTTC. Translating it yields CASSLTGGPQETQYF. The rearrangement uses TRBV11-2 and TRBJ2-5; 9 nucleotides agree with TRBD1. The length of the CDR3 is 15 residues. CDR1 is SGHAT, CDR2 FQNNGV, per germline. J gave up 5 bases and V 6 bases, and 10 bases lay outside the gene matches.